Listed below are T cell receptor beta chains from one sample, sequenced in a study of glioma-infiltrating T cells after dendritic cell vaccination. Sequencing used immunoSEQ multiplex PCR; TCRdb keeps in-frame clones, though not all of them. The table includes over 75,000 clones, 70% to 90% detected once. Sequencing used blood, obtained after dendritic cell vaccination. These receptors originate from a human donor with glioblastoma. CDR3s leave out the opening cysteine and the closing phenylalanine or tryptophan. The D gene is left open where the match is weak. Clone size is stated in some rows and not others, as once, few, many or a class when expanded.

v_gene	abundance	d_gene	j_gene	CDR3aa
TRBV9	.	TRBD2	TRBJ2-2	ASSPPGLENTGELF
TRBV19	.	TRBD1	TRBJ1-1	ASSIDSGQKNTEAF
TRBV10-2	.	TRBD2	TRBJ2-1	ASTRSGRAYNEQF
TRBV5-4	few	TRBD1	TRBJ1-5	ASSRETGGNQPQH
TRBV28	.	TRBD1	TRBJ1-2	ASSWTGGGYGYT
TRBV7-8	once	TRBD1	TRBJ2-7	ASSLTDRGRGEQY
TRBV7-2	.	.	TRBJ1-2	ASSLSQGAVYGYT
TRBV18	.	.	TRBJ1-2	ASSLGRTPSNYGYT
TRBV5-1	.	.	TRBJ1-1	ASSPGQNTEAF
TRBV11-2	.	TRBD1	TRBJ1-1	ATTLGQGNPEAF
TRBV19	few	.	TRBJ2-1	ASSISPGYNEQF
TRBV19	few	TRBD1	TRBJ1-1	ASSKRQGVNAEAF
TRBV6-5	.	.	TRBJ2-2	ASSSFAGRTGELF
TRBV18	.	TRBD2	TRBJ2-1	ASSPTKGTRGNNEQF
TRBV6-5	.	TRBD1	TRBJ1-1	ASITGGAGNTEAF
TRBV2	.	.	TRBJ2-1	ASSFGARPTF
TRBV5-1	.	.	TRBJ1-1	ASSLQGSTEAF
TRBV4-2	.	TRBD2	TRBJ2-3	ASSQGTTGTSGDTQY
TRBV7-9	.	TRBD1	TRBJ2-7	ASSFTGAEFTYEQY
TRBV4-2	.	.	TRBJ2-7	ASSQDGPPSGEQY
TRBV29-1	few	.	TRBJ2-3	SVESQQVLDTQY
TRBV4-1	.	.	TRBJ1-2	ASSQDQGSAYGYT
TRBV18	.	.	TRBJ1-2	ASSPQQEGMGYGYT
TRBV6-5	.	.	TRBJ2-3	ASSYSGVSPADTQY
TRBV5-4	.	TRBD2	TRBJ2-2	ASSSGTKNTGELF
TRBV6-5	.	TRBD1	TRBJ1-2	ASSWDRGYGYT
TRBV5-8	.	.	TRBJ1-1	ASRRELNTEAF
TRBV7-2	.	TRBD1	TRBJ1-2	ASSPRQGANYGYT
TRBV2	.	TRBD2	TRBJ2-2	ASSESRGYWTGELF
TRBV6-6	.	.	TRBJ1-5	ASSSGDYNQPQH
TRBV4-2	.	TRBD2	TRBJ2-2	ASSQGRGGSTGELF
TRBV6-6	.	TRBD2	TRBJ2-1	ASSSTSGRTHEQF
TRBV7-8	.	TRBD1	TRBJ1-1	ASSLVGTGRTEAF
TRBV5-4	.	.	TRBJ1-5	ASSADGVSNQPQH
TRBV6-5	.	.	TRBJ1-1	ASSYSNFANTEAF
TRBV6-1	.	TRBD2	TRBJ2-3	ASSVAGGTDTQY
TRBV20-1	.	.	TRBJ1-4	SAHDNEKLF
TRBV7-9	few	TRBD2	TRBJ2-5	ASSLHALAGQETQY
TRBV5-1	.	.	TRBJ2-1	ASSLGVKEGNEQF
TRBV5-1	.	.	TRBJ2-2	ASKTLGTGYPGELF
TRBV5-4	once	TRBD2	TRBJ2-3	ASSRMGGRASDTQY
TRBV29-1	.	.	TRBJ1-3	SVGGGNTIY
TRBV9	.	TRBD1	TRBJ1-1	ASSATGDGTEAF
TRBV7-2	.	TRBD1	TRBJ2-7	ASSLSPGQPYEQY
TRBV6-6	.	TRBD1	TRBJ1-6	ASSYTTGDNSPLH
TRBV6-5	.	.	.	ASSYSSVESYEQY
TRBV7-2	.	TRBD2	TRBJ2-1	ASSLRTSGREQF
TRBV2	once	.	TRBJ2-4	ASSLGGDGAKNIQY
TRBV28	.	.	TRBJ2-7	ASSLFGGGPYEQY
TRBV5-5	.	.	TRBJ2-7	ASSFDTYEQY
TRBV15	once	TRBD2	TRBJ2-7	ATSRTSGGTYEQY
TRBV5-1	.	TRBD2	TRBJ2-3	ASSFGLAGQSDTQY
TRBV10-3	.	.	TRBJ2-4	AALGDGGLRY